This TCR beta chain was profiled in a study of T cells after yellow fever vaccination. MiXCR was run by TCRdb on the 5' RACE reads, yielding one entry per CDR3 protein. The sample lists fewer than 350,000 distinct CDR3 sequences, roughly 3.5% seen once, with around 20% in the top ten. Deletions cut 1 base from V and 6 bases from J, with 15 bases between. CDR3 length: 16 amino acids. Per germline, CDR1 LGHNA and CDR2 YSLEER. This clonotype was observed a handful of times. This specimen consisted of PBMCs, obtained on the day of the yellow fever booster vaccination. The chain couples TRBV4-3 to TRBJ1-4; D not resolved. The receptor comes from a man aged 18 to 29 who received the YFV17D yellow fever vaccine. This CDR3 reads CASSQGGAGRYEKLFF. In nucleotides, the CDR3 is TGCGCCAGCAGCCAAGGAGGAGCAGGACGGTATGAAAAACTGTTTTTT.